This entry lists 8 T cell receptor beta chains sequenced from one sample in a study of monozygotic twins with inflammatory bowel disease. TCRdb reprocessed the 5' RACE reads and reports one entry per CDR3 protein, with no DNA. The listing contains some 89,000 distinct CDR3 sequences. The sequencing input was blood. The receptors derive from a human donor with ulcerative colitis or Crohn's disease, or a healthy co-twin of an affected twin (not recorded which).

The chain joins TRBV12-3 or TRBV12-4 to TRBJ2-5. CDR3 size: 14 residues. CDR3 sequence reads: CASSQQILRETQYF.

The CDR3 is CASSLYSVETQYF. V usage is TRBV5-5 and J usage is TRBJ2-5. The CDR3 extends over 13 amino acids. The V gene's germline CDR1 is SGHKS and CDR2 YYEKEE (reference sequence).

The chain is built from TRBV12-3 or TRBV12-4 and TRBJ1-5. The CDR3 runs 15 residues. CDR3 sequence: CASSPTQGLNQPQHF.

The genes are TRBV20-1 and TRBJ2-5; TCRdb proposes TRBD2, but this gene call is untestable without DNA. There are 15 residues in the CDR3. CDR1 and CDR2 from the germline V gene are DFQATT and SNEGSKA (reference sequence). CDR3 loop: CSARDRTRGSETQYF.

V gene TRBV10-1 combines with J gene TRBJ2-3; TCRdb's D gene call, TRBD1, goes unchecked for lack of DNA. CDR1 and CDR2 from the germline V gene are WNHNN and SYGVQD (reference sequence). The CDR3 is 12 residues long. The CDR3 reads CASSGTGDTQYF.

CDR3: CASSPQSDGSFYGYTF. The chain recombines TRBV18 with TRBJ1-2. Germline CDR1 is KGHSH and CDR2 is LQKENI. The CDR3 sequence is 16 residues long.

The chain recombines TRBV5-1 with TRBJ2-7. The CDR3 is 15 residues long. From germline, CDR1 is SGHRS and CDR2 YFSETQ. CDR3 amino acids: CASSEAKGSSYEQYF.

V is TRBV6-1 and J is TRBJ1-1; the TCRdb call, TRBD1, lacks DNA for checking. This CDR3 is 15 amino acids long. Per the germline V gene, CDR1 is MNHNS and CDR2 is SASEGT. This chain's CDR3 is CASARSGRSNTEAFF.